A single sample gave rise to the 21 T cell receptor beta chains below, sequenced in a study of T cell responses to AZD1222 COVID-19 vaccine. Produced via immunoSEQ multiplex PCR; TCRdb's table is partial and in-frame only. Found here are some 140,000 clones, approximately 90% of them singletons; the top ten hold just over 5.5%. The sample here was peripheral blood, taken on day 0 of AZD1222 vaccination. The origin of the receptors is an adult in good health.

The chain joins TRBV7-8 to TRBJ2-7; D gene ambiguous. V lost 5 bases and J lost 2, with 16 bases in between. The CDR3 length is 15 residues. Germline lookup yields CDR1 SGHVS and CDR2 FQNEAQ. Here the CDR3 reads CASSHRRVIPYEQYF. The DNA of the CDR3 is TGTGCCAGCAGCCATCGAAGGGTTATTCCCTACGAGCAGTACTTC.

This CDR3 is CASHPLPGQGATGELFF. The CDR3 DNA reads as TGTGCCAGTCACCCCCTCCCGGGACAGGGGGCGACCGGGGAGCTGTTTTTT. This chain links TRBV19 with TRBJ2-2; 12 bases line up with TRBD1. Germline assignment: CDR1 LNHDA and CDR2 SQIVND (reference sequence). J gave up 5 bases and V 8 bases, and 12 bases lay outside the gene matches. The CDR3 loop spans 17 amino acids.

The chain carries TRBV19 and TRBJ1-4; D remains ambiguous. The germline CDR1 and CDR2 sequences are LNHDA and SQIVND (reference sequence). This CDR3 has 14 residues. The V end lost 5 bases, the J end lost 2 bases, and 9 bases lay between the germline ends. CDR3 residues: CASSPRLTNEKLFF. As DNA, the CDR3 is TGTGCCAGTAGTCCCCGGTTGACTAATGAAAAACTGTTTTTT.

This clone occurred once. CDR3 sequence reads: CASRGGSGNTIYF. The CDR3 DNA reads as TGTGCCAGCCGGGGCGGCTCTGGAAACACCATATATTTT. The rearrangement joins TRBV11-2 to TRBJ1-3; a weak D match, TRBD1 (5 bases). The ends were cut back, 8 bases at V and 0 bases at J, with 8 bases in the middle. CDR1 is SGHAT, CDR2 FQNNGV, per germline. This CDR3 spans 13 amino acids. Supplemented by reference TRBV11-2 and TRBJ1-3, the full variable domain reads EAGVAQSPRYKIIEKRQSVAFWCNPISGHATLYWYQQILGQGPKLLIQFQNNGVVDDSQLPKDRFSAERLKGVDSTLKIQPAKLEDSAVYLCASRGGSGNTIYFGEGSWLTVV.

The V gene is TRBV5-1, the J gene TRBJ2-7; D call uncertain. V was clipped by 0 bases and J by 2 bases, with 6 bases between them. The CDR3 length is 13 residues. Germline lookup yields CDR1 SGHRS and CDR2 YFSETQ. The CDR3 protein is CASSLALAYEQYF. The DNA for the CDR3 is TGCGCCAGCAGCTTGGCCCTAGCCTACGAGCAGTACTTC.

This clone was observed a single time. The gene calls are TRBV24-1 and TRBJ2-1; 8 nucleotides align to TRBD2. The V and J ends lost 4 bases and 6 bases, in that order; junction bases with no gene match: 4. The length of the CDR3 is 14 residues. Germline V CDR1 and CDR2: KGHDR, SFDVKD. The CDR3 here is CATSEGLGVNEQFF. The DNA of the CDR3 is TGTGCCACCAGTGAGGGACTAGGGGTCAATGAGCAGTTCTTC.

V gene TRBV3-1 (or the pseudogene TRBV3-2) combines with J gene TRBJ2-3, with D hard to call. The CDR3 totals 13 residues. V was pared by 2 bases and J by 3 bases, with 6 bases between. Germline CDR1 and CDR2: LGHDT and YNNKEL (reference sequence). This CDR3 reads CASSQLRTDTQYF. CDR3 nucleotide sequence: TGTGCCAGCAGCCAACTTCGGACAGATACGCAGTATTTT.

The chain combines TRBV7-9 with TRBJ2-7; 11 bases fit TRBD2. V dropped 5 bases and J dropped 0; count of bases not matched to a gene: 6. There are 16 residues in the CDR3. Germline CDR1 and CDR2: SEHNR and FQNEAQ (reference sequence). CDR3 amino acids: CASSPWTSGLSYEQYF. CDR3 bases: TGTGCCAGCAGCCCTTGGACTAGCGGGCTCTCCTACGAGCAGTACTTC.

The chain links TRBV4-3 to TRBJ1-3, with D perhaps TRBD1 (5 bases). The CDR3 is 15 amino acids. V was cut by 4 bases and J by 0 bases, with 10 bases left in between. Germline CDR1 is LGHNA and CDR2 is YSLEER. DNA of the CDR3: TGCGCCAGCAGCCTCGGGACGGCCTCTGGAAACACCATATATTTT. It is translated as CASSLGTASGNTIYF.

The V and J genes are TRBV28 and TRBJ1-5; D uncertain. CDR1 MDHEN and CDR2 SYDVKM come from the germline V gene. Trimming cost V 2 bases and J 3 bases, with 8 bases left between them. The CDR3 has 14 residues. The CDR3 protein is CASSLGRDNQPQHF. The CDR3 DNA reads TGTGCCAGCAGTTTAGGCCGGGACAATCAGCCCCAGCATTTT. Combining the CDR3 with reference TRBV28 and TRBJ1-5 gives the whole variable domain DVKVTQSSRYLVKRTGEKVFLECVQDMDHENMFWYRQDPGLGLRLIYFSYDVKMKEKGDIPEGYSVSREKKERFSLILESASTNQTSMYLCASSLGRDNQPQHFGDGTRLSIL.

The chain is built from TRBV10-3 and TRBJ2-2; 8 nucleotides line up with TRBD2. The ends lost 1 base at V and 4 bases at J; junction bases unmatched: 11. The CDR3 covers 18 residues. Per germline, CDR1 ENHRY and CDR2 SYGVKD. CDR3 sequence reads: CAISEFRGSGRFTGELFF. As DNA, the CDR3 is TGTGCCATCAGTGAGTTTCGGGGAAGCGGGAGATTCACCGGGGAGCTGTTTTTT.

This chain connects TRBV4-1 to TRBJ2-3, with 9 bases that match TRBD2. Germline V CDR1 and CDR2: MGHRA, YSYEKL. Germline trimming cut 4 bases from V and 4 bases from J; bases unmatched to any gene: 6. The CDR3 runs to 15 residues. CDR3 sequence reads: CASSPGTSRADTQYF. The CDR3 DNA reads TGCGCCAGCAGCCCTGGGACTAGCCGCGCAGATACGCAGTATTTT.

V usage is TRBV7-9 and J usage is TRBJ1-1, with D possibly being TRBD1 (5 bases). Germline V gives CDR1 SEHNR, CDR2 FQNEAQ (reference sequence). Trimming stripped 5 bases from V and 1 base from J, with 14 bases between. CDR3 length: 15 residues. In DNA form, the CDR3 reads TGTGCCAGCAGCGGAGTTTCAGGGAAGAACACTGAAGCTTTCTTT. Protein product: CASSGVSGKNTEAFF.

This clone was seen a handful of times. CDR3 sequence (DNA): TGTGCCAGCAGTGACTCTTGGGGTGGCTACACCTTC. Translated, it gives CASSDSWGGYTF. The chain employs TRBV28 and TRBJ1-2; D not resolved. The V and J ends lost 5 bases and 7 bases respectively, with 11 bases between them. This CDR3 comprises 12 residues. Germline V CDR1 and CDR2: MDHEN, SYDVKM.

CDR3 loop: CASSLYLEEGRPGNTIYF. The CDR3 nucleotides are TGCGCCAGCAGCTTGTATCTAGAGGAAGGGAGGCCTGGAAACACCATATATTTT. The chain joins TRBV5-1 to TRBJ1-3, with unresolved D. Germline values: CDR1 SGHRS, CDR2 YFSETQ. This CDR3 contains 18 residues. V dropped 1 base and J dropped 2 bases, with 19 bases sitting between them.

This chain's CDR3 is CASSQILAVTRELFF. The DNA for the CDR3 is TGTGCCAGCAGCCAAATTTTAGCGGTCACGAGGGAGCTGTTTTTT. The V gene is TRBV3-1 (or the pseudogene TRBV3-2), the J gene TRBJ2-2; possibly TRBD2 for D (6 bases). V lost 2 bases and J lost 9, with 16 bases in between. CDR3 length: 15 residues. Germline CDR1 is LGHDT and CDR2 is YNNKEL (reference sequence).

This clone was counted once. V gene TRBV7-9 combines with J gene TRBJ2-5; 9 bases agree with TRBD1. J was trimmed by 5 bases and V by 2 bases; bases with no gene match: 9. This CDR3 is built from 16 residues. Per germline, CDR1 SEHNR and CDR2 FQNEAQ (reference sequence). This chain's CDR3 is CASSLRLGDRAETQYF. The CDR3 DNA reads TGTGCCAGCAGCTTAAGACTAGGGGACAGGGCCGAGACCCAGTACTTC. Together with reference TRBV7-9 and TRBJ2-5, the CDR3 gives the full variable domain: DTGVSQNPRHKITKRGQNVTFRCDPISEHNRLYWYRQTLGQGPEFLTYFQNEAQLEKSRLLSDRFSAERPKGSFSTLEIQRTEQGDSAMYLCASSLRLGDRAETQYFGPGTRLLVL.

The V and J genes are TRBV15 and TRBJ1-6; 9 nucleotides line up with TRBD1. Germline values: CDR1 LNHNV, CDR2 YYDKDF (reference sequence). V gave up 8 bases and J gave up 5 bases; unmatched junction bases: 4. The CDR3 runs to 14 residues. Written as DNA, the CDR3 is TGTGCCACCGGCCGGGACAGGGATAATTCACCCCTCCACTTT. As protein: CATGRDRDNSPLHF. The whole variable domain, remainder taken from reference TRBV15 and TRBJ1-6, is DAMVIQNPRYQVTQFGKPVTLSCSQTLNHNVMYWYQQKSSQAPKLLFHYYDKDFNNEADTPDNFQSRRPNTSFCFLDIRSPGLGDTAMYLCATGRDRDNSPLHFGNGTRLTVT.

The rearrangement uses TRBV30 and TRBJ1-2; possibly TRBD1 for D (5 bases). The CDR3 extends over 12 amino acids. The germline V gene has CDR1 GTSNPN and CDR2 SVGIG (reference sequence). The V gene lost 2 bases and the J gene lost 11 bases, with 15 bases spanning the gap. The DNA for the CDR3 is TGTGCCTGGAGTTCCCCCGACAGCTCGTACACCTTC. It is translated as CAWSSPDSSYTF.

The chain employs TRBV24-1 and TRBJ2-5; 7 nucleotides align to TRBD2. Per germline, CDR1 KGHDR and CDR2 SFDVKD. The ends lost 7 bases at V and 2 bases at J; junction bases unmatched: 9. This CDR3 has 15 amino acids. DNA for the CDR3: TGTGCCACCAGGGGAGGGAATTGGGTTCAAGAGACCCAGTACTTC. It translates to CATRGGNWVQETQYF.

The V call is TRBV9, the J call TRBJ2-2; no definite D call. Germline CDR1 is SGDLS and CDR2 is YYNGEE. The V end lost 1 base, the J end lost 3 bases, and 4 bases lay between the germline ends. The CDR3 spans 13 residues. CDR3 sequence reads: CASSVSHTGELFF. CDR3 sequence (DNA): TGTGCCAGCAGCGTAAGCCACACCGGGGAGCTGTTTTTT.